The source of this T cell receptor (beta chain) is a study of cytomegalovirus exposure and HLA in healthy donors. The study, taken as a whole, reports: There were some public TCRs occurring in many donors, but most TCR sequences were rare. With high specificity and sensitivity, the classifier reportedly diagnosed cytomegalovirus status.

Notes on this clone: Its antigen is still unknown.

Produced via immunoSEQ multiplex PCR; TCRdb's table is partial and in-frame only. Among approximately 110,000 clones listed, approximately 94% were seen once. The V gene end was trimmed by 4 bases and the J gene end by 4 bases; junction bases not matched to a gene: 2. The CDR3 has 14 amino acids. The V gene's germline CDR1 is MNHEY and CDR2 SMNVEV (reference sequence). The sequence was obtained from a woman between 18 and 30 years old in good health and CMV-seronegative. Material for sequencing was PBMCs. This chain uses TRBV27 with TRBJ1-5, with 9 bases matching TRBD1. Written as DNA, the CDR3 is TGTGCCAGCAGTTCCGACAGGGGGAATCAGCCCCAGCATTTT. It yields the protein CASSSDRGNQPQHF.